This T cell receptor beta chain was obtained from a study of blood T cell repertoires in COVID-19. Turning to the study itself: Specimens from acute and convalescent COVID-19 originated in the United States, Italy and Spain. PBMCs, B-cell-depleted T cells, or T cells provided the cDNA or gDNA that made up the material.

Germline V gives CDR1 MDHEN, CDR2 SYDVKM. The CDR3 is made up of 17 amino acids. Unmatched junction bases numbered 19, after V lost 6 bases and J lost 6 bases. In the original workflow: Amplified reference gene primers provided the basis for estimating nucleated cell counts. Assay used: immunoSEQ multiplex PCR; TCRdb lists only in-frame clones, some missing. V and J calls and clone size come straight from that table; D and trimming were deduced from the DNA. This table holds 100,000 to 150,000 clones, over 75% found once. This chain connects TRBV28 to TRBJ1-2; TRBD1 matches at 7 bases. The TCR originated in a man between 45 and 60 years old with acute or convalescent COVID-19. The sample consisted of peripheral blood. The CDR3 sequence is CASSQLGLGGGGHGYTF. The CDR3 nucleotides are TGTGCCAGCAGCCAATTGGGGTTAGGGGGCGGTGGGCATGGCTACACCTTC.